A single sample is the source of the 15 T cell receptor beta chains below, sequenced in a study of control samples from healthy donors and cancer patients. The data were produced by immunoSEQ multiplex PCR, yet TCRdb's version contains in-frame clones alone and is incomplete. The repertoire consists of about 110,000 clones, with 90% occurring once and the leading ten covering 4% to 4.5%. The sequenced material came from blood. These receptors came from a human donor in good health. The donor label of this sample is uncertain.

CDR3 loop: CASSPWEGRGTEAFF. The CDR3 bases are TGTGCCAGCAGCCCCTGGGAGGGGCGGGGCACTGAAGCTTTCTTT. J is TRBJ1-1 and V is TRBV14; possibly TRBD1 for D (5 bases). The CDR3 extends over 15 amino acids. Per the germline V gene, CDR1 is SGHDN and CDR2 is FVKESK. Trimming cost V 4 bases and J 4 bases, with 16 bases left between them.

J is TRBJ1-2 and V is TRBV18; D not certain. This CDR3 comprises 15 residues. V lost 5 bases and J 2 bases, leaving 15 bases between the germline ends. Germline loops: CDR1 KGHSH, CDR2 LQKENI. The CDR3 sequence: CASSDEWGTNYGYTF. The CDR3 nucleotides read TGTGCCAGCTCAGACGAATGGGGAACCAACTATGGCTACACCTTC.

This clone occurred a few times. The chain uses TRBV10-3 and TRBJ1-4, with TRBD1 identical over 10 bases. Germline CDR1 reads ENHRY; CDR2 reads SYGVKD. This CDR3 is 15 amino acids long. V trimming: 0 bases; J trimming: 6 bases; junction bases outside the gene matches: 1. CDR3 coding DNA: TGTGCCATCAGTGAGTCGGGGACAGGGGATGAAAAACTGTTTTTT. It translates to CAISESGTGDEKLFF.

The chain recombines TRBV24-1 with TRBJ1-2; D possibly corresponds to TRBD1 (6 bases). V dropped 12 bases and J dropped 2 bases, with 21 bases sitting between them. Per germline, CDR1 KGHDR and CDR2 SFDVKD. CDR3 size: 15 residues. The CDR3 nucleotides read TGTGCCCCTACACAGGGTCGCGCTTGGAACTATGGCTACACCTTC. Amino acids: CAPTQGRAWNYGYTF.

The chain recombines TRBV19 with TRBJ1-2; D gene uncertain. The CDR3 spans 13 residues. Germline values: CDR1 LNHDA, CDR2 SQIVND (reference sequence). Trimming pared 3 bases from V and 6 bases from J, leaving 11 bases between. The CDR3 protein is CASSMYGINGYTF. The CDR3 DNA reads TGTGCCAGTAGTATGTACGGGATCAATGGCTACACCTTC.

The chain has TRBV5-6 and TRBJ2-7; 9 bases are shared with TRBD1. The CDR3 runs to 15 residues. Germline V gives CDR1 SGHDT, CDR2 YYEEEE. The V gene end was trimmed by 4 bases and the J gene end by 4 bases; junction bases not matched to a gene: 9. This chain's CDR3 is CASSGAGTGKYEQYF. CDR3 DNA: TGTGCCAGCAGCGGTGCCGGGACAGGGAAATACGAGCAGTACTTC.

The rearrangement uses TRBV5-5 and TRBJ2-1; no definite D call. Trimming removed 0 bases at V and 2 bases at J, with 15 bases between. Germline CDR1 SGHKS, CDR2 YYEKEE (reference sequence). The CDR3 covers 17 residues. CDR3 loop: CASSLAPKGATYNEQFF. For the CDR3, the DNA is TGTGCCAGCAGCTTGGCTCCTAAGGGCGCAACCTACAATGAGCAGTTCTTC.

V usage is TRBV10-2 and J usage is TRBJ2-3, with no clear D. Germline V CDR1 and CDR2: WSHSY, SAAADI. This CDR3 has 13 amino acids. Trimming took 8 bases from V and 0 from J, leaving 9 bases between them. The CDR3 nucleotides are TGCGCCAGCTCGTCTGAGAGCACAGATACGCAGTATTTT. Amino acid sequence: CASSSESTDTQYF.

This chain uses TRBV11-2 with TRBJ2-5; D possibly matches TRBD1 or TRBD2 (6 bases each). V lost 2 bases and J lost 5, with 12 bases in between. The CDR3 totals 14 residues. Looked up from germline, CDR1 is SGHAT and CDR2 is FQNNGV. The CDR3 DNA reads TGTGCCAGCAGCTTACCCCAGGGGAGGGAGACCCAGTACTTC. Residues: CASSLPQGRETQYF. The full variable domain, rest sourced from reference TRBV11-2 and TRBJ2-5, is EAGVAQSPRYKIIEKRQSVAFWCNPISGHATLYWYQQILGQGPKLLIQFQNNGVVDDSQLPKDRFSAERLKGVDSTLKIQPAKLEDSAVYLCASSLPQGRETQYFGPGTRLLVL.

J is TRBJ2-4 and V is TRBV21-1. TRBV21-1 has pseudogene status. CDR3 size: 9 residues. CDR3 region: CAMQHPRAF. CDR3 sequence (DNA): TGTGCCATGCAGCATCCCCGAGCTTTC.

The chain couples TRBV7-2 to TRBJ2-1; TRBD1 matches at 7 bases. Germline V gives CDR1 SGHTA, CDR2 FQGNSA. V shed 3 bases and J 9 bases; nucleotides not matched to a gene: 8. CDR3 length: 14 amino acids. This chain's CDR3 is CASSFRDRTLEQFF. CDR3 nucleotides: TGTGCCAGCAGCTTCCGGGACAGAACCCTTGAGCAGTTCTTC. The full variable domain, in which reference TRBV7-2 and TRBJ2-1 provide the parts outside the CDR3, is GAGVSQSPSNKVTEKGKDVELRCDPISGHTALYWYRQSLGQGLEFLIYFQGNSAPDKSGLPSDRFSAERTGGSVSTLTIQRTQQEDSAVYLCASSFRDRTLEQFFGPGTRLTVL.

V gene TRBV5-1 combines with J gene TRBJ1-6; a weak D match, TRBD1 (5 bases). CDR1 SGHRS and CDR2 YFSETQ come from the germline V gene. The ends were cut back, 0 bases at V and 9 bases at J, with 13 bases in the middle. The CDR3 is 15 residues long. CDR3 loop: CASSLGGYRSSPLHF. The CDR3 region has the DNA TGCGCCAGCAGCTTGGGGGGGTATAGATCTTCACCCCTCCACTTT. Full variable domain (missing parts from reference TRBV5-1 and TRBJ1-6): KAGVTQTPRYLIKTRGQQVTLSCSPISGHRSVSWYQQTPGQGLQFLFEYFSETQRNKGNFPGRFSGRQFSNSRSEMNVSTLELGDSALYLCASSLGGYRSSPLHFGNGTRLTVT.

This chain links TRBV5-8 with TRBJ2-3; unclear D gene. The germline V gene encodes CDR1 SGHTS and CDR2 YDEGEE. The CDR3 runs to 14 residues. Trimming pared 2 bases from V and 7 bases from J, leaving 14 bases between. As DNA, the CDR3 is TGTGCCAGCAGCTTCATCGTACCGACCTATACGCAGTATTTT. This sequence encodes CASSFIVPTYTQYF. The full variable domain, rest sourced from reference TRBV5-8 and TRBJ2-3, is EAGVTQSPTHLIKTRGQQATLRCSPISGHTSVYWYQQALGLGLQFLLWYDEGEERNRGNFPPRFSGRQFPNYSSELNVNALELEDSALYLCASSFIVPTYTQYFGPGTRLTVL.

The gene calls are TRBV15 and TRBJ1-4; possibly TRBD1 for D (5 bases). CDR3 length: 16 residues. Germline V gene lookup returns CDR1 LNHNV and CDR2 YYDKDF (reference sequence). V lost 8 bases and J lost 5, with 21 bases in between. CDR3 in amino acids: CATAPGWEWGNEKLFF. In nucleotides, the CDR3 is TGTGCCACCGCCCCAGGTTGGGAGTGGGGGAATGAAAAACTGTTTTTT.

The chain links TRBV19 to TRBJ2-7; D perhaps matches TRBD1 (5 bases). Germline assignment: CDR1 LNHDA and CDR2 SQIVND (reference sequence). Trimming removed 2 bases at V and 4 bases at J, with 9 bases between. The CDR3 totals 13 residues. The CDR3, as DNA: TGTGCCAGTAGTATAAAAACAGGATACGAGCAGTACTTC. Protein product: CASSIKTGYEQYF.